This entry describes one T cell receptor (beta chain). This clone is judged large (0.1 to 1%). What antigen it recognizes has not been identified. Nothing much larger sits one base from this clone, and base qualities are not available. Genomic DNA was isolated from the sorted cells so that the TCRbeta CDR3 region could be sequenced. The immunoSEQ Assay was used for sequencing of TCRbeta CDR3 regions. The table comes from immuneACCESS by way of TCRdb, which keeps in-frame sequences with V and J called. Part of the clones is missing from these tables; in studies checked, under half for an unresolved V gene and the rest for unknown reasons. The sample table holds tens of thousands of clones, of which roughly 90% were seen once. The ten largest clones add up to around 10% of the sample. The data originate from a study of OX40 agonist ivuxolimab in advanced cancers. About the full investigation: The costimulatory receptor OX40 (CD134) was targeted by ivuxolimab, a fully human IgG2 agonistic monoclonal antibody. Intravenous ivuxolimab was administered to patients every 2 weeks at six dose levels: 0.01, 0.1, 0.3, 1.5, 3 and 10 mg/kg. Of the approximately 54 patients in dose escalation, around 20 had hepatocellular carcinoma, roughly 15 had melanoma, 9 had renal cell carcinoma and 9 had head and neck cancer. In the dose-escalation cohort, over 65% of patients were male, and the mean age was roughly 60 years, with a range of about 23 to 85. Patients were allowed to have had prior anti-PD-1, anti-PD-L1 or anti-CTLA-4 therapy, and 40% of the dose-escalation patients had been treated with checkpoint inhibitors. Partial responses were achieved by three dose-escalation patients, of whom one had hepatocellular carcinoma and two had cutaneous melanoma. The purpose of peripheral TCRbeta sequencing was to test whether ivuxolimab changed TCR sequence diversity and led to clonal T-cell expansion. The paper covers the monotherapy dose-escalation part of the phase I ivuxolimab trial, which included N of about 56 patients.

Here is what the overall study found, with its caveats: Low levels of normalized T-cell clonal expansion were also seen in some patients who did not respond. The antigen specificity of the peripheral T cells that underwent clonal expansion was not determined. On average, CD8+ T cells showed more expanded clones than CD4+ T cells after ivuxolimab. Clonal expansion of both CD4+ and CD8+ blood T cells was observed from baseline to week 6 at doses 0.1 to 3.0 mg/kg. In the 0.1-3.0 mg/kg groups, partial responders had among the lowest normalized peripheral clonal expansion, particularly in CD8+ T cells.

Patients with autoimmune disease history or receiving systemic immunosuppression were excluded from the trial. In every dose cohort, peripheral blood was drawn for TCR sequencing at baseline, cycle 4 day 1, and cycle 7 day 1. The samples were drawn from a first-in-human, open-label, multicenter phase I dose-escalation trial of ivuxolimab. The trial enrolled adults with locally advanced or metastatic head and neck squamous cell, hepatocellular, melanoma or renal cell carcinoma. CD4+ and CD8+ T cells were sorted separately from peripheral blood before TCR sequencing. The CDR3 has 12 amino acids, counting the end cysteine and phenylalanine. Only the CDR3 region is kept as DNA, spanning 36 bases read in frame from base 1. Trimming takes 2 bases from V and 5 bases from J, and the germline ends sit 7 bases apart. CDR1 and CDR2, looked up from the germline V gene (reference sequence), are GTSNPN and SVGIG.

The TCR sequence derives from an adult with an advanced solid tumor such as melanoma, head and neck, liver or kidney cancer. The sample in question was CD4+ or CD8+ T cells sorted from blood, obtained in a trial of the OX40 agonist ivuxolimab. The chain was built from TRBV30 and TRBJ2-1; no confident D gene assignment can be made. The DNA sequence is TGTGCCTGGAGTCGTAGCAACAATGAGCAGTTCTTC. The translation is CAWSRSNNEQFF. Outside the CDR3, residues come from the reference TRBV30 and TRBJ2-1 proteins, so the full variable domain is: SQTIHQWPATLVQPVGSPLSLECTVEGTSNPNLYWYRQAAGRGLQLLFYSVGIGQISSEVPQNLSASRPQDRQFILSSKKLLLSDSGFYLCAWSRSNNEQFFGPGTRLTVL.